Listed below are T cell receptor beta chains from one sample, sequenced in a study of shared clonotypes between healthy human individuals. The repertoire was sequenced with immunoSEQ multiplex PCR; TCRdb's copy has only in-frame clones and lacks some. The data hold a few million clones, with 90% to 97% observed a single time. The specimen sequenced was naive CD4+ T cells sorted from blood. The source is a man between 18 and 29 years old in good health. CDR3s leave out the opening cysteine and the closing phenylalanine or tryptophan. The order of the fields is V gene, J gene, D gene, CDR3 protein. A D gene is named only where the DNA matches it firmly.

v_call: TRBV5-1
j_call: TRBJ2-5
d_call: .
cdr3_aa: ASSLAMGAVETQY

v_call: TRBV9
j_call: TRBJ2-7
d_call: .
cdr3_aa: ASAQGSFSYEQY

v_call: TRBV15
j_call: TRBJ1-5
d_call: TRBD1
cdr3_aa: ATNEMTGGRQPQH

v_call: TRBV9
j_call: TRBJ2-7
d_call: .
cdr3_aa: ASPPKGVGTASYEQY

v_call: TRBV13
j_call: TRBJ2-7
d_call: .
cdr3_aa: ASSWAGSGLREQY

v_call: TRBV5-1
j_call: TRBJ1-3
d_call: .
cdr3_aa: ASSLGTGGRSGNTIY

v_call: TRBV28
j_call: TRBJ1-5
d_call: .
cdr3_aa: ASSSLDWYSNQPQH

v_call: TRBV7-6
j_call: TRBJ1-5
d_call: TRBD1
cdr3_aa: ASSLGTDNQPQH

v_call: TRBV29-1
j_call: TRBJ2-2
d_call: TRBD2
cdr3_aa: SVEGLAGNTGELF

v_call: TRBV2
j_call: TRBJ2-7
d_call: TRBD1
cdr3_aa: ASRITGTGPEQY

v_call: TRBV7-9
j_call: TRBJ1-2
d_call: .
cdr3_aa: ASSLRTGIYGYT

v_call: TRBV5-1
j_call: TRBJ2-5
d_call: .
cdr3_aa: ASSEEGGKETQY

v_call: TRBV5-1
j_call: TRBJ2-5
d_call: .
cdr3_aa: ASSLQGEETQY

v_call: TRBV4-1
j_call: TRBJ2-5
d_call: .
cdr3_aa: ASSQEGLSTQY

v_call: TRBV27
j_call: TRBJ1-6
d_call: .
cdr3_aa: ASSSSTAQYNSPLH

v_call: TRBV27
j_call: TRBJ2-7
d_call: .
cdr3_aa: ASTMAPPGISEQY

v_call: TRBV12-5
j_call: TRBJ2-1
d_call: TRBD2
cdr3_aa: ASGLGLAGGDEQF

v_call: TRBV4-1
j_call: TRBJ2-7
d_call: .
cdr3_aa: ASSQEWTGEQY

v_call: TRBV10-3
j_call: TRBJ1-2
d_call: .
cdr3_aa: AIRGLGRYGYT

v_call: TRBV2
j_call: TRBJ2-1
d_call: .
cdr3_aa: ASSGGANEQF

v_call: TRBV11-2
j_call: TRBJ1-3
d_call: .
cdr3_aa: ASSLSLGNTIY

v_call: TRBV18
j_call: TRBJ2-2
d_call: TRBD2
cdr3_aa: ASSPKGLAGANTGELF